Listed below are T cell receptor beta chains from one sample, sequenced in a study of Ad26.COV2.S vaccination and SARS-CoV-2 variants. Method: immunoSEQ multiplex PCR; TCRdb's copy keeps in-frame clones and lacks some. Altogether roughly 380,000 clones are present, around 87% being singletons, with the ten largest covering roughly 3.6%. The input for sequencing was peripheral blood, taken in a trial of Ad26.COV2.S vaccine versus placebo. The receptors originated from a person between 18 and 65 years old who received the Ad26.COV2.S COVID-19 vaccine or a placebo. CDR3s include the opening cysteine and the closing phenylalanine or tryptophan. A D gene is named only where the DNA matches it firmly. Where a row states a size, it is once, few, many or the class of an expanded clone; other rows omit it.

TRBV13	-	TRBJ1-1	-	CASSSPGHLNTEAFF	TGTGCCAGCAGCTCCCCGGGACACTTGAACACTGAAGCTTTCTTT
TRBV4-3	-	TRBJ2-2	-	CASSLRGNTGELFF	TGCGCCAGCAGCCTCCGAGGGAACACCGGGGAGCTGTTTTTT
TRBV19	-	TRBJ1-6	-	CASSIDGGQNSPLHF	TGTGCCAGTAGTATAGACGGGGGCCAAAATTCACCCCTCCACTTT
TRBV3-1/TRBV3-2	-	TRBJ2-7	-	CASSHIFNRNSYEQYF	TGTGCCAGCAGCCACATATTTAACAGGAACTCCTACGAGCAGTACTTC
TRBV7-2	-	TRBJ2-7	-	CASSLRGAIYEQYF	TGTGCCAGCAGCTTACGGGGTGCTATCTACGAGCAGTACTTC
TRBV6-2/TRBV6-3	-	TRBJ2-7	-	CASSFSPEYEQYF	TGTGCCAGCAGTTTCTCCCCCGAATACGAGCAGTACTTC
TRBV7-8	TRBD2	TRBJ2-1	-	CASSSVAGRSGNEQFF	TGTGCCAGCAGCTCAGTAGCGGGGCGCAGTGGCAATGAGCAGTTCTTC
TRBV5-1	-	TRBJ2-1	-	CASSSPSNEQFF	TGCGCCAGCAGCTCCCCCAGCAATGAGCAGTTCTTC
TRBV10-3	-	TRBJ1-1	-	CATEANVDTEAFF	TGTGCCACCGAGGCGAATGTGGACACTGAAGCTTTCTTT
TRBV7-3	-	TRBJ2-2	-	CASSLDSAGELFF	TGTGCCAGCAGCCTAGACTCGGCCGGGGAGCTGTTTTTT
TRBV6-5	TRBD1	TRBJ1-5	-	CASSPDRDFQPQHF	TGTGCCAGCAGTCCAGACAGGGATTTTCAGCCCCAGCATTTT
TRBV18	-	TRBJ1-2	-	CASSPRDVGGYTF	TGTGCCAGCTCACCAAGGGACGTAGGTGGCTACACCTTC
TRBV5-1	TRBD1	TRBJ1-1	-	CASSLVAGGYTEAFF	TGCGCCAGCAGCTTGGTGGCAGGGGGCTACACTGAAGCTTTCTTT
TRBV7-2	TRBD1	TRBJ1-5	once	CASSPRAGGVLRQPQHF	TGTGCCAGCAGCCCACGGGCAGGGGGCGTATTACGTCAGCCCCAGCATTTT
TRBV1	-	TRBJ2-7	-	CTSSPIPGNEQYF	TGCACCAGCAGCCCCATTCCTGGGAACGAGCAGTACTTC
TRBV3-1/TRBV3-2	-	TRBJ2-7	-	CASSQGHLYEQYF	TGTGCCAGCAGCCAAGGACATCTCTACGAGCAGTACTTC
TRBV5-1	-	TRBJ1-4	-	CASRPRGPGANEKLFF	TGCGCCAGCAGGCCCAGGGGCCCGGGGGCTAATGAAAAACTGTTTTTT
TRBV7-3	-	TRBJ2-7	-	CASSPNGVREQYF	TGTGCCAGCAGCCCAAATGGGGTTCGCGAGCAGTACTTC
TRBV9	TRBD2	TRBJ2-4	-	CASSVDERGKSKNIQYF	TGTGCCAGCAGCGTAGACGAGCGGGGTAAATCCAAAAACATTCAGTACTTC
TRBV6-1	-	TRBJ1-2	few	CASSEHSLIYGYTF	TGTGCCAGCAGTGAACATTCTCTGATCTATGGCTACACCTTC
TRBV4-1	-	TRBJ1-5	-	CASSQVGQPQHF	TGCGCCAGCAGCCAAGTGGGTCAGCCCCAGCATTTT
TRBV21-1	-	TRBJ1-1	-	CASSRRDRVDPGAFF	TGTGCCAGCAGCAGACGGGACAGGGTGGATCCGGGGGCTTTCTTT
TRBV3-1/TRBV3-2	-	TRBJ2-7	-	CASSQAPGGSYEQYF	TGTGCCAGCAGCCAAGCCCCAGGGGGGAGCTACGAGCAGTACTTC
TRBV7-9	TRBD2	TRBJ2-1	-	CASRGLVLNEQFF	TGTGCCAGCCGAGGACTAGTGCTCAATGAGCAGTTCTTC
TRBV7-3	-	TRBJ2-1	-	CASSLMAVQTNSYNEQFF	TGTGCCAGCAGCTTAATGGCTGTACAGACGAACTCCTACAATGAGCAGTTCTTC
TRBV2	TRBD1	TRBJ2-5	-	CASRAGQGIQETQYF	TGTGCCAGCAGGGCGGGACAGGGAATCCAAGAGACCCAGTACTTC
TRBV29-1	TRBD1	TRBJ1-4	-	CSVETGGNEKLFF	TGCAGCGTTGAGACAGGGGGTAATGAAAAACTGTTTTTT
TRBV4-1	-	TRBJ1-3	-	CASSQGRGAEGNTIYF	TGCGCCAGCAGCCAGGGACGGGGGGCAGAGGGAAACACCATATATTTT
TRBV7-2	TRBD2	TRBJ2-7	-	CASSSLAGVYEQYF	TGTGCCAGCAGCTCACTAGCGGGGGTCTACGAGCAGTACTTC